A selection of T cell receptor beta chains follows, all from one sample in a study of breast tumors, draining lymph nodes, adjacent tissues. TCRdb re-analysed the multiplex PCR reads in MiXCR, keeping a single row per CDR3 protein. The profile shows some 85,000 distinct CDR3 sequences, more than 25% of them singletons. Sequencing was done on a sample of axillary lymph node tissue. The source of these receptors is a female donor with breast cancer. Some clones in this sample may be carry-over from other donors' samples. The CDR3 runs from the conserved cysteine through the conserved F or W. D genes are given only for firm matches. A clone size is listed for some rows: how often the clone was seen (once, few, many), or a class if it is expanded.

j_call | d_call | clone_size | v_call | cdr3_nt | cdr3_aa
TRBJ2-2 | - | many | TRBV15 | TGTGCCACCAGCAGAGCTGTCGGGGAGCTGTTTTTT | CATSRAVGELFF
TRBJ1-5 | - | - | TRBV7-9 | TGTGCCAGCAGCCAATTCACAGGGAATCAGCCCCAGCATTTT | CASSQFTGNQPQHF
TRBJ2-2 | - | many | TRBV11-2 | TGTGCCAGCAGCTTTAACCCCACCGGGGAGCTGTTTTTT | CASSFNPTGELFF
TRBJ2-1 | - | many | TRBV6-2/TRBV6-3 | TGTGCCAGCAGTTACCGGACAGACAATGAGCAGTTCTTC | CASSYRTDNEQFF
TRBJ2-2 | TRBD2 | - | TRBV7-2 | TGTGCCAGCAGCATCGATAGCGGGAGAAAGAACAATGAGCAGTTTTTT | CASSIDSGRKNNEQFF
TRBJ1-5 | - | many | TRBV20-1 | TGCAGTGCTAGATGGGCAGGGAATCAGCCCCAGCATTTT | CSARWAGNQPQHF
TRBJ2-2 | - | many | TRBV6-2/TRBV6-3 | TGTGCCAGCAGTTACACCCGAGGCAGGGGCCCCCGGGAGCTGTTTTTT | CASSYTRGRGPRELFF
TRBJ2-1 | TRBD2 | many | TRBV19 | TGTGCCAGTAGTATAGGGGGTAGCGGGATCGCGGAGCAGTTCTTC | CASSIGGSGIAEQFF
TRBJ2-7 | - | few | TRBV28 | TGTGCCAGCAGTGGGGGACGGTCAGTTCGATACGAGCAGTACTTC | CASSGGRSVRYEQYF
TRBJ2-1 | TRBD1 | many | TRBV20-1 | TGCAGTGCCGAGGGACAGGGGAACTACAATGAGCAGTTCTTC | CSAEGQGNYNEQFF
TRBJ2-7 | - | many | TRBV12-3/TRBV12-4 | TGTGCCAGCAGAGATACAGGGAAGGGATACGAGCAGTACTTC | CASRDTGKGYEQYF
TRBJ2-1 | - | many | TRBV6-6 | TGTGCCAGCAGTTACTCGACAACCTCCGATGAGCAGTTCTTC | CASSYSTTSDEQFF
TRBJ2-1 | - | many | TRBV20-1 | TGCAGTGCGGGGGCAGGGGTATTCGATGAGCAGTTCTTC | CSAGAGVFDEQFF
TRBJ2-3 | - | many | TRBV7-2 | TGTGCCAGCAGCGAAACTAGATCAGATACGCAGTATTTT | CASSETRSDTQYF
TRBJ2-3 | - | many | TRBV5-1 | TGCGCCAGCAGCTTGGGTGGGGGGCGATCAGATACGCAGTATTTT | CASSLGGGRSDTQYF
TRBJ2-7 | TRBD2 | many | TRBV20-1 | TGCAGTGCTCTCTCCGGGACTAGCGGGCCGATGGAGCAGTACTTC | CSALSGTSGPMEQYF
TRBJ2-1 | - | many | TRBV7-3 | TGTGCCAGCAGCCCGGGCGGGACTCAATCCTACAATGAGCAGTTCTTC | CASSPGGTQSYNEQFF
TRBJ2-2 | - | many | TRBV30 | TGTGCCTGGAGTCCCGGGGTCGGGGAGCTGTTTTTT | CAWSPGVGELFF
TRBJ1-2 | TRBD1 | - | TRBV9 | TGTGCCAGCAGTGCAGGTTCAGGGGGCAGGTATGGCTCCACCTTC | CASSAGSGGRYGSTF
TRBJ2-7 | - | many | TRBV10-1 | TGCGCCAGCAGTGAGTCCTGGACGGAACCCTACGAGCAGTACTTC | CASSESWTEPYEQYF
TRBJ2-7 | - | many | TRBV19 | TGTGCCAGTAGGCTCCGGGACGGAGAACCCTACGAGCAGTACTTC | CASRLRDGEPYEQYF
TRBJ1-1 | - | few | TRBV5-5 | TGTGCCAGCAGCTTGGCCCTGACTGCCACTGAAGCTTTCTTT | CASSLALTATEAFF
TRBJ2-7 | - | many | TRBV4-3 | TGCGCCAGCAGCCAAGAATCACCCTATGGGGCAGGGGTTTCCTACGAGCAGTACTTC | CASSQESPYGAGVSYEQYF
TRBJ2-7 | TRBD2 | - | TRBV20-1 | TGCAGTGCTAGGTTCCCCCGCGGGGGGTACGAGCAGTACTTC | CSARFPRGGYEQYF
TRBJ2-3 | - | - | TRBV6-6 | TGTGCCAGCAGTGCTCGTAAGGGGCAGCCACGCACAGATACGCAGTATTTT | CASSARKGQPRTDTQYF
TRBJ1-1 | - | many | TRBV10-3 | TGTGCCATCAGTTTCGGGGTGAAGGTTAGTCGGGAGGTTGAAGCTTTCTTT | CAISFGVKVSREVEAFF
TRBJ2-1 | - | many | TRBV19 | TGTGCCAGTAGAGACCCAAGAAGGTATGACAATGAGCAGTTCTTC | CASRDPRRYDNEQFF
TRBJ2-4 | - | many | TRBV5-5 | TGTGCCAGCAGCTTTTCCCAACAGTTGAGCGTCGGCATTCAGTACTTC | CASSFSQQLSVGIQYF
TRBJ1-5 | - | - | TRBV19 | TGTGCCAGTAGTACCAGGGCGAGTGAGCCCCAGCATTTT | CASSTRASEPQHF
TRBJ2-1 | TRBD2 | many | TRBV3-1 | TGTGCCAGCAGCCAAGAAAGGGGGGGACTAGCCGATTACAATGAGCAGTTCTTC | CASSQERGGLADYNEQFF
TRBJ2-5 | - | - | TRBV11-2 | TGTGCCAGCAGCAAGGGGTACCAAGAGACCCAGTACTTC | CASSKGYQETQYF
TRBJ2-1 | - | many | TRBV13 | TGTGCCAGCAGCTTATGGGCCAACAGAGGTGAGCAGTTCTTC | CASSLWANRGEQFF
TRBJ2-7 | TRBD2 | once | TRBV7-2 | TGTGCCAGCAGCCCCTCCCCGGGACTAGCGGGAGTCGAGCAGTACTTC | CASSPSPGLAGVEQYF
TRBJ1-6 | - | many | TRBV10-2 | TGCGCCAGCACCCACCAAGGAAATTCACCCCTCCACTTT | CASTHQGNSPLHF
TRBJ1-1 | - | few | TRBV3-1 | TGTGCCAGCAGTTCTCAGTGGAACACTGAAGCTTTCTTT | CASSSQWNTEAFF
TRBJ2-2 | TRBD1 | many | TRBV5-6 | TGTGCCAGCAGCTGGGGGACAGGGTACACCGGGGAGCTGTTTTTT | CASSWGTGYTGELFF
TRBJ1-2 | - | many | TRBV20-1 | TGCAGTGCTAGAGTGGGCCTAGGGTATGGCTACACCTTC | CSARVGLGYGYTF
TRBJ2-5 | - | few | TRBV6-2/TRBV6-3 | TGTGCCAGCAGGTTAGCGGACAACACGTACCAAGAGACCCAGTACTTC | CASRLADNTYQETQYF
TRBJ2-2 | - | medium-sized | TRBV29-1 | TGCAGCGTTGACGACACCGGGGAGCTGTTTTTT | CSVDDTGELFF
TRBJ2-1 | TRBD1 | many | TRBV4-1 | TGCGCCAGCAGGGTGCCTGGACAGGGGGGGTACAATGAGCAGTTCTTC | CASRVPGQGGYNEQFF
TRBJ2-3 | TRBD2 | - | TRBV20-1 | TGCAGTGCTAGGGTAGCGGGAGGGCCAGATACGCAGTATTTT | CSARVAGGPDTQYF
TRBJ2-2 | TRBD2 | many | TRBV12-3/TRBV12-4 | TGTGCCAGCAGGGGACTAGCGGACACCGGGGAGCTGTTTTTT | CASRGLADTGELFF
TRBJ2-1 | TRBD2 | many | TRBV7-9 | TGTGCCAGCAGCTTAATAGCGGGAGTAGAGCAGTTCTTC | CASSLIAGVEQFF
TRBJ1-2 | - | many | TRBV27 | TGTGCCAGCAGACGAGGGAGGGGCGACTATGGCTACACCTTC | CASRRGRGDYGYTF
TRBJ1-1 | - | few | TRBV20-1 | TGCAGCGCCACTGAACAGGTCAATGAAGCTTTCTTT | CSATEQVNEAFF
TRBJ2-5 | TRBD2 | many | TRBV20-1 | TGCAGTGCTAACAACCCAGCGGGAGTATTGGAGACCCAGTACTTC | CSANNPAGVLETQYF
TRBJ2-3 | - | many | TRBV20-1 | TGCAGTGCTAGAGATAGGGGGGCAACAGATACGCAGTATTTT | CSARDRGATDTQYF
TRBJ2-7 | TRBD2 | many | TRBV6-5 | TGTGCCAGCAGTCACTCGACTAGCGGGAATAGGGAGCAGTACTTC | CASSHSTSGNREQYF
TRBJ1-5 | - | many | TRBV6-1 | TGTGCCAGCAGTGAATGGGGGCCCCAGCATTTT | CASSEWGPQHF
TRBJ1-4 | - | many | TRBV2 | TGTGCCAGCAGTGATGTAGGGGGAGTTGCAACTAATGAAAAACTGTTTTTT | CASSDVGGVATNEKLFF
TRBJ2-3 | - | many | TRBV19 | TGTGCTACAAGTGACAGGGAGGGATGGGATACGCAGTATTTT | CATSDREGWDTQYF
TRBJ2-5 | - | many | TRBV19 | TGTGCCAGTAGTACGCGGATGGCGGGACAGAAAGAGACCCAGTACTTC | CASSTRMAGQKETQYF
TRBJ2-1 | - | many | TRBV5-1 | TGCGCCAGCAGCGTGGGTACAGTTAGTATCTACAATGAGCAGTTCTTC | CASSVGTVSIYNEQFF
TRBJ2-7 | TRBD1 | many | TRBV7-8 | TGTGCCAGCAGCGCGCCGGGACAGGGAGCCGAGCAGTACTTC | CASSAPGQGAEQYF